What follows are 12 T cell receptor beta chains derived from one specimen sequenced in a study of blood T cells in healthy people across ages. Alongside a J-beta primer mix, a sample-barcoded 5' primer served in a second PCR lasting roughly 6 to 11 cycles. A single record per CDR3 protein comes from TCRdb applying MiXCR to the 5' RACE reads. The table records under 2 million distinct CDR3 sequences, almost 35% of them present only once. The source material was blood. The receptors originated from a woman younger than 45 in good health.

This clonotype has a handful of counts. V is TRBV20-1 and J is TRBJ2-7, with D perhaps assigned TRBD1 or TRBD2 (5 bases each). Trimming shortened V by 6 bases and J by 3 bases, and 9 bases separated the two germline ends. This CDR3 is built from 11 residues. Germline values: CDR1 DFQATT, CDR2 SNEGSKA (reference sequence). CDR3 protein: CSAGDLYEQYF. As DNA, the CDR3 is TGCAGTGCGGGGGACCTCTACGAGCAGTACTTC.

V is TRBV5-1 and J is TRBJ2-5; 7 positions agree with TRBD2. Germline CDR1 SGHRS, CDR2 YFSETQ. The CDR3 has 16 amino acids. J gave up 4 bases and V 6 bases, and 15 bases lay outside the gene matches. The CDR3 nucleotides are TGCGCCAGCAAGAAGACTAGCCTGTTCGGAGGAGAGACCCAGTACTTC. Translation: CASKKTSLFGGETQYF.

This chain connects TRBV6-2 or TRBV6-3 to TRBJ2-1, with D possibly matching TRBD1 (6 bases). The CDR3 is 12 residues long. CDR1 is MNHEY and CDR2 is SVGEGT in the germline V gene. Between the trimmed V and J ends, which lost 2 bases and 10 bases, there was a span of 9 bases. CDR3 DNA sequence: TGTGCCAGCAGTTACGTCCAGGGGGAGCAGTTCTTC. Amino acids: CASSYVQGEQFF.

The chain links TRBV12-3 or TRBV12-4 to TRBJ2-1, with D uncertain. The CDR3 sequence is 13 residues long. With 8 bases removed from V and 9 bases from J, the gap between germline ends came to 17 bases. As DNA, the CDR3 is TGTGCCAGCGGCCGGTTAGTTGGACGTGAGCAGTTCTTC. Protein: CASGRLVGREQFF.

This clonotype appeared a single time. The rearrangement joins TRBV27 to TRBJ2-7, with 7 nucleotides matching TRBD1. Trimming at V came to 3 bases and at J to 7 bases, leaving 15 bases not matched to a gene. The CDR3 is 16 amino acids. Germline assignment: CDR1 MNHEY and CDR2 SMNVEV (reference sequence). The CDR3 nucleotides are TGTGCCAGCAGTTTGGAAGGGGGCGCGGTCCCTCTTGAGCAGTACTTC. Amino acids: CASSLEGGAVPLEQYF.

The CDR3 loop is CASSSLGGAEETQYF. As DNA, the CDR3 is TGTGCCAGCAGCTCGCTCGGCGGGGCTGAAGAGACCCAGTACTTC. The chain has TRBV7-9 and TRBJ2-5, with a weak D call TRBD2 (6 bases). Looked up from germline, CDR1 is SEHNR and CDR2 is FQNEAQ (reference sequence). The V and J ends lost 4 bases and 3 bases respectively, with 15 bases between them. This CDR3 contains 15 residues.

Many counts were recorded for this clonotype. CDR3: CSVDGQANEQYF. CDR3 bases: TGCAGCGTTGACGGACAGGCGAACGAGCAGTACTTC. The J gene is TRBJ2-7, the V gene TRBV29-1; TRBD1 matches at 7 bases. J lost 5 bases, V lost 3 bases, and 4 bases had no gene match. Germline CDR1 SQVTM, CDR2 ANQGSEA. This CDR3 has 12 residues.

This clonotype was seen only a few times. The gene calls are TRBV5-1 and TRBJ2-3, with D perhaps TRBD1 (6 bases). This CDR3 has 15 amino acids. Per the germline V gene, CDR1 is SGHRS and CDR2 is YFSETQ. The V end was cut by 4 bases, the J end by 0 bases, with 12 bases between. The CDR3 loop is CASSPGVRSTDTQYF. Written as DNA, the CDR3 is TGCGCCAGCAGCCCAGGGGTACGGAGCACAGATACGCAGTATTTT.

This chain joins TRBV6-2 or TRBV6-3 and TRBJ2-2, with 7 bases aligning to TRBD2. Germline values: CDR1 MNHEY, CDR2 SVGEGT. The CDR3 has 16 residues. V lost 3 bases, J lost 1 base, and 5 bases stayed unmatched. This CDR3 reads CASSYPGGRNTGELFF. The CDR3 DNA is TGTGCCAGCAGTTATCCGGGGGGACGGAACACCGGGGAGCTGTTTTTT.

V is TRBV20-1 and J is TRBJ1-5; perhaps TRBD1 as D (6 bases). Germline V CDR1 and CDR2: DFQATT, SNEGSKA (reference sequence). The V and J ends lost 6 bases and 7 bases respectively, with 25 bases between them. The CDR3 covers 16 residues. Here the CDR3 DNA reads TGCAGTGCCAAGAGGGGGGACTCCTACAGTTGGCAGCCCCAGCATTTT. Translated: CSAKRGDSYSWQPQHF.

Comments on this clonotype: The CDR3 carries no conserved terminal phenylalanine or tryptophan, so it likely arises from a read error. CDR3 nucleotides: TGTGCCAGCAGAGAGACTAGCGGGAGTCCCTACAATGAGCAGTTCTTA. This sequence encodes CASRETSGSPYNEQFL. This sequence joins TRBV6-1 and TRBJ2-1; 12 nucleotides match TRBD2. The CDR3 is made up of 16 amino acids. Trimming removed 6 bases from V and 2 bases from J; junction bases left unmatched: 5. Germline V lookup: CDR1 MNHNS, CDR2 SASEGT.

The rearrangement uses TRBV28 and TRBJ2-7; D remains ambiguous. The CDR3 extends over 14 amino acids. Trimming cost V 3 bases and J 3 bases, with 12 bases left between them. CDR1 and CDR2 from the germline V gene are MDHEN and SYDVKM. The CDR3 sequence is CASSFTRRGYEQYF. CDR3 nucleotides: TGTGCCAGCAGTTTCACTCGACGCGGCTACGAGCAGTACTTC. The full variable domain, rest sourced from reference TRBV28 and TRBJ2-7, is DVKVTQSSRYLVKRTGEKVFLECVQDMDHENMFWYRQDPGLGLRLIYFSYDVKMKEKGDIPEGYSVSREKKERFSLILESASTNQTSMYLCASSFTRRGYEQYFGPGTRLTVT.